This TCR beta chain came from a study of T cell changes during pregnancy in multiple sclerosis. TCRdb's copy holds only in-frame clones and misses some; the assay was immunoSEQ multiplex PCR. The sample holds around 44,000 clones, almost 95% seen once. CDR1 is SGDLS, CDR2 YYNGEE, per germline. The CDR3 contains 12 residues. V lost 3 bases and J lost 9, with 10 bases in between. The receptor comes from a female donor with multiple sclerosis, enrolled in a pregnancy study. The sequenced sample was CD8+ T cells from peripheral blood mononuclear cells, obtained in the third trimester of pregnancy. This rearrangement joins TRBV9 to TRBJ2-1; tentative D call: TRBD1 (5 bases). CDR3 bases: TGTGCCAGCAGCGCGGTTGGGGCTGAGCAGTTCTTC. Encoded protein: CASSAVGAEQFF.